These 8 T cell receptor beta chains share one sample of origin, sequenced in a study of T-cell reconstitution after alpha-beta-depleted transplantation in children. The TCRbeta library was prepared with unique molecular identifiers. MiXCR was run by TCRdb on the PCR reads, yielding one entry per CDR3 protein. The sample carries about 350,000 distinct CDR3 sequences, around 15% recorded once. The material was PBMCs, mostly from graft donor cells, obtained 360 days after TCRalphabeta/CD19-depleted stem cell transplant. The origin of the receptors is a male patient aged 2 to 10 who had a stem cell transplant for acute lymphoblastic leukemia, so the T cells may come from the graft donor.

V and J are TRBV7-3 and TRBJ2-1; 8 bases are shared with TRBD2. With V trimmed by 6 bases and J by 3 bases, 4 bases remained unmatched. Germline CDR1 and CDR2: SGHTA and FQGTGA. This CDR3 spans 14 amino acids. The CDR3 DNA reads as TGTGCCAGCAGTCTGACTAGCGACTACAATGAGCAGTTCTTC. Translated, it gives CASSLTSDYNEQFF.

This sequence joins TRBV7-9 and TRBJ2-1, with 7 bases that match TRBD2. CDR3 size: 12 residues. Germline V CDR1 and CDR2: SEHNR, FQNEAQ (reference sequence). After removal of 2 bases from V and 9 bases from J, the junction contained 1 base not matched to a gene. The CDR3 loop is CASSLREGEQFF. CDR3 nucleotide sequence: TGTGCCAGCAGCTTAAGGGAGGGTGAGCAGTTCTTC.

This clonotype was observed a single time. This may be a read error, as it is one base from a much larger clone. The V gene is TRBV19, the J gene TRBJ2-2; 7 nucleotides align to TRBD2. Trimming at V came to 2 bases and at J to 6 bases, leaving 3 bases not matched to a gene. CDR3 length equals 14 residues. Germline CDR1 and CDR2: LNHDA and SQIVND (reference sequence). The CDR3 loop reads CASSINAGAGELFF. CDR3 coding DNA: TGTGCCAGTAGTATAAATGCGGGAGCCGGGGAGCTGTTTTTT.

The V and J genes are TRBV21-1 and TRBJ2-1; no DNA check was done on the table's D call, TRBD2. TRBV21-1 is listed as a pseudogene. CDR3 size: 17 residues. The CDR3 here is CASSKDTLAGDNNEQFF. Here the CDR3 DNA reads TGTGCCAGCAGCAAAGATACTCTAGCGGGAGACAACAATGAGCAGTTCTTC.

The table lists this clonotype with a few counts. The gene calls are TRBV5-1 and TRBJ1-2; D perhaps matches TRBD1 (5 bases). The ends were cut back, 5 bases at V and 4 bases at J, with 15 bases in the middle. Germline CDR1 SGHRS, CDR2 YFSETQ. This CDR3 comprises 14 residues. CDR3 sequence: CASSTGTLLYGYTF. The CDR3 DNA sequence: TGCGCCAGCAGTACCGGGACTCTACTCTATGGCTACACCTTC.

This chain links TRBV7-3 with TRBJ1-4; D unresolved. Trimming shortened V by 6 bases and J by 8 bases, and 13 bases separated the two germline ends. Germline assignment: CDR1 SGHTA and CDR2 FQGTGA. The CDR3 totals 13 residues. The CDR3 sequence is CASSNGVGEKLFF. DNA for the CDR3: TGTGCCAGCAGTAACGGGGTAGGGGAAAAACTGTTTTTT.

In its sample, this clonotype was seen many times. J is TRBJ2-3 and V is TRBV28; D uncertain. This CDR3 is built from 12 residues. The germline V and J ends were trimmed by 5 bases and 2 bases, with 5 bases remaining between them. The V gene's germline CDR1 is MDHEN and CDR2 SYDVKM. The CDR3 region has the DNA TGTGCCAGCAGTGGCAACACAGATACGCAGTATTTT. It specifies CASSGNTDTQYF.

The chain recombines TRBV10-3 with TRBJ2-1; D not resolved. Trimming cost V 0 bases and J 4 bases, with 4 bases left between them. Germline loops: CDR1 ENHRY, CDR2 SYGVKD. This CDR3 spans 13 amino acids. In nucleotides, the CDR3 is TGTGCCATCAGTGAGTCCTCGTACAATGAGCAGTTCTTC. This sequence encodes CAISESSYNEQFF.